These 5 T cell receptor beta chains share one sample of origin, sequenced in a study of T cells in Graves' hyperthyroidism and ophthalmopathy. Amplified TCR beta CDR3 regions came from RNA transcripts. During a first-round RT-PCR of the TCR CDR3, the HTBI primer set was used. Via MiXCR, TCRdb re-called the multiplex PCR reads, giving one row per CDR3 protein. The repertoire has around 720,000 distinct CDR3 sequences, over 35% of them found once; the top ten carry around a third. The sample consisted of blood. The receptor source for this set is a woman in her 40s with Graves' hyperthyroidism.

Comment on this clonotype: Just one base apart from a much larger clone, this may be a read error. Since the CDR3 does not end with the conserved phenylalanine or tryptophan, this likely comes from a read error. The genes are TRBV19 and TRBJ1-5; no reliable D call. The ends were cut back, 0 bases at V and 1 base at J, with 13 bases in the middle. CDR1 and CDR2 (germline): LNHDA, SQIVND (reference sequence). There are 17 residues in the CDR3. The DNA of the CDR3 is TGTGCCAGTAGTATAGATCCCTTTTTGGGGAGCAATCAGCCCCAGCATCTT. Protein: CASSIDPFLGSNQPQHL.

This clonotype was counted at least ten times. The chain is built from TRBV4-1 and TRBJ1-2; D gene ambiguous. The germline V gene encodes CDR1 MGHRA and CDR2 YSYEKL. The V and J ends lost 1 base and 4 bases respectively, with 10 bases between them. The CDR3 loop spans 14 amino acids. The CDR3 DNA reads TGCGCCAGCAGCCAAGGAGACGTTACCTATGGCTACACCTTC. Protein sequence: CASSQGDVTYGYTF.

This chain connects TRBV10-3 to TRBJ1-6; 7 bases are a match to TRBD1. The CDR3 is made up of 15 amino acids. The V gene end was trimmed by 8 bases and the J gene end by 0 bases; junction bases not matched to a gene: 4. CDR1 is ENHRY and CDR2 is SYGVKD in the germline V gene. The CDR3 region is CAIATGSSYNSPLHF. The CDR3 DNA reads TGTGCCATCGCGACAGGGAGCTCCTATAATTCACCCCTCCACTTT.

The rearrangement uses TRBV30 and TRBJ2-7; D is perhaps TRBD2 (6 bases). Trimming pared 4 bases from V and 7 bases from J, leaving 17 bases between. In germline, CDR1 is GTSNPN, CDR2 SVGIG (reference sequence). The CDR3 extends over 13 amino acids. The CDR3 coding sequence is TGTGCCTGGAAGGCCAGGACTACCGCTGAGCAGTACTTC. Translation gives CAWKARTTAEQYF.

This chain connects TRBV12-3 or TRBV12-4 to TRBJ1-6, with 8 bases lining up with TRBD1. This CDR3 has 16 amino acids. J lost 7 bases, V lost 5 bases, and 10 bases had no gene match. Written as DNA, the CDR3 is TGTGCCAGCAGTCCTACAGGGGGGCTAGGGAATTCACCCCTCCACTTT. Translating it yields CASSPTGGLGNSPLHF.